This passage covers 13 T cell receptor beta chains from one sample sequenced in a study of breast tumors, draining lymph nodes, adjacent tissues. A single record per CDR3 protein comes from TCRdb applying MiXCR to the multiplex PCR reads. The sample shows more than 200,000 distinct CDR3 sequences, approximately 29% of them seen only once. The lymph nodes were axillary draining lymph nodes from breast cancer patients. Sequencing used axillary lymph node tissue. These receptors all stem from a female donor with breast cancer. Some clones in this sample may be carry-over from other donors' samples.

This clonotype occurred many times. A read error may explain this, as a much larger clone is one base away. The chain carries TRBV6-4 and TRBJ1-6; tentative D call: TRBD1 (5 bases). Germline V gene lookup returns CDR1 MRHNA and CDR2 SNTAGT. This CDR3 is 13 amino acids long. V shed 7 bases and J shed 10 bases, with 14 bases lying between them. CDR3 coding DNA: TGTGCCAGCACCCCGCGGGAGGGGTCACCCCTCCACTTT. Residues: CASTPREGSPLHF.

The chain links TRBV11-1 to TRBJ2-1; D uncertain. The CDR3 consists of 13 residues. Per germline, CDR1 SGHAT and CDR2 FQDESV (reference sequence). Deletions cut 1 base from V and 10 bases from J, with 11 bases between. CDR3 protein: CASSLGRNLEQFF. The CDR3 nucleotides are TGTGCCAGCAGCTTAGGCAGGAACTTGGAGCAGTTCTTC.

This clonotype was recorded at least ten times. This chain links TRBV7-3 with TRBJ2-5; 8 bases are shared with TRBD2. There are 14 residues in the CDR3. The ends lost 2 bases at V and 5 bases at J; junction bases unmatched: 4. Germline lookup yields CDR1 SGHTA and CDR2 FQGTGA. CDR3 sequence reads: CASSLYGRAETQYF. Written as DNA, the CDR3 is TGTGCCAGCAGCTTATACGGGAGGGCGGAGACCCAGTACTTC.

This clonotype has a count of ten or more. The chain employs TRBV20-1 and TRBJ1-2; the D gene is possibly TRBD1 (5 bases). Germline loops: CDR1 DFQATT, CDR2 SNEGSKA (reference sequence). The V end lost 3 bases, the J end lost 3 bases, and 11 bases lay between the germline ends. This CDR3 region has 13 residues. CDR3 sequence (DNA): TGCAGTGCTAGCGGGACGAGGGACTATGGCTACACCTTC. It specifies CSASGTRDYGYTF.

CDR3 sequence (DNA): TGTGCCAGCAGTCTAGAGCGGGAGGCGGCGGGCTACACCTTC. Protein: CASSLEREAAGYTF. This chain uses TRBV6-6 with TRBJ1-2, with D unresolved. Germline CDR1 is MNHNY and CDR2 is SVGAGI (reference sequence). The germline V and J ends were trimmed by 5 bases and 8 bases, with 18 bases remaining between them. This CDR3 has 14 residues.

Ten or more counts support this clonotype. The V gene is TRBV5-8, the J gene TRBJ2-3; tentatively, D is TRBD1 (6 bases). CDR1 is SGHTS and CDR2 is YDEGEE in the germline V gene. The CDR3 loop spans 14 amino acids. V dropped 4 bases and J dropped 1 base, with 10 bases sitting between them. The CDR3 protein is CASSRRQGTDTQYF. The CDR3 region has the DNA TGTGCCAGCAGCCGCCGACAGGGCACAGATACGCAGTATTTT.

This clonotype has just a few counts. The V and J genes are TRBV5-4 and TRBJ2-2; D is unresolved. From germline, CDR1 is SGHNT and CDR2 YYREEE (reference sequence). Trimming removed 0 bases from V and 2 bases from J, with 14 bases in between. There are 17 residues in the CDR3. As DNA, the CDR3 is TGTGCCAGCAGCTTGGCCGCTGGTGGCGCCAACACCGGGGAGCTGTTTTTT. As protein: CASSLAAGGANTGELFF.

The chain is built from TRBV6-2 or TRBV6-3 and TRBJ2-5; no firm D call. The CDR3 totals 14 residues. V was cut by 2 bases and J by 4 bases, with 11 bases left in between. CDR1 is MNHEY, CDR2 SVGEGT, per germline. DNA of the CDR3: TGTGCCAGCAGTTACGGTCAGTTTGCAGAGACCCAGTACTTC. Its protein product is CASSYGQFAETQYF.

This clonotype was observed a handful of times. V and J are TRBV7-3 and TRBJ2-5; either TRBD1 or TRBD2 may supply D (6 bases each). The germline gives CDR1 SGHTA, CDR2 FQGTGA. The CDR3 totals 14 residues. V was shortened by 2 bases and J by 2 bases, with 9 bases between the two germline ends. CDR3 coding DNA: TGTGCCAGCAGCTTAGGAGGGGGTCAAGAGACCCAGTACTTC. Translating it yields CASSLGGGQETQYF.

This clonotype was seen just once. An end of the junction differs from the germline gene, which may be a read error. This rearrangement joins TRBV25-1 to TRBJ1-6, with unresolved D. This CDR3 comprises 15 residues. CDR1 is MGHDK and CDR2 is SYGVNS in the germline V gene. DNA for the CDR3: TGTGCCTGCGCCGAGGTCGGCCTCCCGGGTTCACCCCTCCACTTC. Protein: CACAEVGLPGSPLHF.

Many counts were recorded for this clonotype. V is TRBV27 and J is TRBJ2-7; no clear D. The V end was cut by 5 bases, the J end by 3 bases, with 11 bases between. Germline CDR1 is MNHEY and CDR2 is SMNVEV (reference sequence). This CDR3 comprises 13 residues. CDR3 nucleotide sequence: TGTGCCAGCAGTACGACTGGGGACTACGAGCAGTACTTC. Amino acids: CASSTTGDYEQYF.

In nucleotides, the CDR3 is TGTGCCTGGAGTGTAGTGGGGGGGACTGCCCTTTGGACAGATACGCAGTATTTT. Its protein product is CAWSVVGGTALWTDTQYF. The chain joins TRBV30 to TRBJ2-3; 7 nucleotides agree with TRBD2. V shed 0 bases, J shed 3 bases, and the junction held 15 bases outside the gene matches. Per the germline V gene, CDR1 is GTSNPN and CDR2 is SVGIG (reference sequence). This CDR3 is 18 amino acids long.

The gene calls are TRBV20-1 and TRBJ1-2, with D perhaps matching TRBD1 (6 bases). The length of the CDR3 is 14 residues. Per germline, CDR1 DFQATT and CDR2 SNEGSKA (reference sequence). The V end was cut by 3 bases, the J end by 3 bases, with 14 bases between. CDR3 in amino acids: CSASKTRTDYGYTF. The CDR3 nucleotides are TGCAGTGCTAGCAAAACCAGGACAGACTATGGCTACACCTTC.